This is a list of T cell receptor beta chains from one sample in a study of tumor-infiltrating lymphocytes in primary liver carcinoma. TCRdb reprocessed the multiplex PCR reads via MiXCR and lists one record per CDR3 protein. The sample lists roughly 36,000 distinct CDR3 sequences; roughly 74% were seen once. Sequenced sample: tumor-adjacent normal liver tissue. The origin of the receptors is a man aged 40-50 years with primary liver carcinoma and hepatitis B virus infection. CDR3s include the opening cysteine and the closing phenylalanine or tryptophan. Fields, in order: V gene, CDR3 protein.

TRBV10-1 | CANSDDTDTGELFF
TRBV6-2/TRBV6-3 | CASSRRGGENMQYF
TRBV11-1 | CASSFPGASGTKNIHYF
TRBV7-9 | CASSFPPDNEQFF
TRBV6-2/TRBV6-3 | CTSSYSTSTDTQYF
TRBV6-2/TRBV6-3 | CVSRKGRYKKKLFF
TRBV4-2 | CACSVRGGNTIYF
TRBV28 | CASSPVSGGETQYF
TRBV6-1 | CVSMMGRGADTQYF
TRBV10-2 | CASSGRRGNGELFF
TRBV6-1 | CASSENTYLSYGQYF
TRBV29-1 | CSIETGVVTYEQYF
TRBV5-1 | CASGLAGTGGGYNEQFF
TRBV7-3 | CASSYGGVDMKYF
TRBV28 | CASSSRQGGTEAFF
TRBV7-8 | CASSLGLGPLGTQHF
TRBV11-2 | CYSSYPGTSGSNEQFF
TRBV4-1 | CASSRSRDRTKYF
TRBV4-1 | CTSCPPDRLSYEQYF
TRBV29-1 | CSGGSRSKQFF
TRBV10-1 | CASSPWSDTGELFF
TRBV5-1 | CAISFSGGYNEQFF
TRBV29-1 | CSVLTGYPYEQYF
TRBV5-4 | CASNLTGTGELFF
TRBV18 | CASSPGGTGPYEQYF
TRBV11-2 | CASSLVGVTGSNQPRHF
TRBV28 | CASRSSGSSYNEQFF
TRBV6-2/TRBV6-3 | CASCYDVSYEQYF
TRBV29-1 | CSVAQKATGELFF
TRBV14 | CARNQDFGGGTEAFF
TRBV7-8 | CASSRDPGERESSTGELFF
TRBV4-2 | CASSQDKGSSYEQYF
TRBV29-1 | CSGAGGPLNEQFF
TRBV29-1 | CSVGGERIETQYF
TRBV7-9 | CASRRTGEETQYF
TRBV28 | CASSRRGATQPQHF
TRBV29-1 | CSAKVLLNTEAFF
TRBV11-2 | CANGLVNTWGDTQYF
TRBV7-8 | CASSLGDVSYNEQFF
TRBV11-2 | CACSPSSIQGIGRETQYF
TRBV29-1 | CSVGDISQNTGANVLTF
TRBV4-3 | CASCQEGNHGYTF
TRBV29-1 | CSVGGLAATNTGELFF
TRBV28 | CASSLRESSYNEQFF
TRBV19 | CASSIPTGITSGANVLTF
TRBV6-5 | CAGSPGTGRYEQYF
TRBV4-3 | CTSSQSMEQPEHF
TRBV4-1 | CARSQEDRGYEQYF
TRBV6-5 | CASSYGRDGNEQYF
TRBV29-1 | CSVEITGAGELFF
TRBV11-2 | CANSPSSIQGTGRVTQYF
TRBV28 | CANSLTGGTQPQHF
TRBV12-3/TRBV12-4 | CASSLAGGPNNEQFF
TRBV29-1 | CSVERQGRSEQYF
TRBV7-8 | CASSLPPRGTLNSPLHF
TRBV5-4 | CASSLDKTVKYF
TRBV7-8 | CANSSPGQIYGYTF
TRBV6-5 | CASRFSILGHETQYF
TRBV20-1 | CSVRDFKRQQFF
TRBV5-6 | CASNSNLQGRGYNEQFF